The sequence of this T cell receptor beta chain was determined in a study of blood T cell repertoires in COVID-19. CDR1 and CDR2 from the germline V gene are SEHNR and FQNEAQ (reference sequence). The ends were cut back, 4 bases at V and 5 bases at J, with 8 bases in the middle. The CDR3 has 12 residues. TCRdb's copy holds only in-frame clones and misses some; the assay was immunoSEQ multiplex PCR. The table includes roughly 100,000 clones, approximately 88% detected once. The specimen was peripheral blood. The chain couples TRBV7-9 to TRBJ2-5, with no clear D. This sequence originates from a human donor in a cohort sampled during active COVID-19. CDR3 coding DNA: TGTGCCAGCAGCTCCCTAGAGGAGACCCAGTACTTC. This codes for CASSSLEETQYF.